These T cell receptor beta chains were read from a single sample in a study of blood T cell repertoires in COVID-19. Repertoires were generated with immunoSEQ multiplex PCR, while TCRdb's copy carries only in-frame clones and drops some. Of more than 250,000 clones listed, about 82% are singletons. The specimen was peripheral blood. The origin of the receptors is a man aged 45-60 years with active or convalescent COVID-19. CDR3s include the opening cysteine and the closing phenylalanine or tryptophan. A D gene is named only where the DNA matches it firmly. Not all rows give a size; the values are once, few, many and, for expanded clones, a class.

D gene	clone size	V gene	J gene	CDR3 protein	CDR3 DNA
TRBD1	NA	TRBV30	TRBJ2-5	CAWSVNQGASETQYF	TGTGCCTGGAGTGTAAACCAGGGGGCCTCGGAGACCCAGTACTTC
NA	NA	TRBV6-6	TRBJ2-5	CASRPGVQETQYF	TGTGCCAGCAGACCAGGGGTTCAAGAGACCCAGTACTTC
NA	NA	TRBV5-6	TRBJ2-2	CASSLGQINTGELFF	TGTGCCAGCAGCTTGGGGCAAATTAACACCGGGGAGCTGTTTTTT
TRBD2	NA	TRBV24-1	TRBJ2-3	CATSDVTSGTADTQYF	TGTGCCACCAGTGACGTCACTAGCGGGACCGCAGATACGCAGTATTTT
TRBD1	NA	TRBV5-1	TRBJ1-1	CASSVGQGMNTEAFF	TGCGCCAGCAGCGTAGGACAGGGTATGAACACTGAAGCTTTCTTT
NA	once	TRBV4-1	TRBJ1-4	CASSQVGGNEKLFF	TGCGCCAGCAGCCAAGTGGGGGGTAATGAAAAACTGTTTTTT
NA	NA	TRBV6-1	TRBJ1-2	CASSEAGRNYGYTF	TGTGCCAGCAGTGAGGCGGGACGCAACTATGGCTACACCTTC
TRBD2	NA	TRBV19	TRBJ2-7	CASSAFSGRATYEQYF	TGTGCCAGTAGCGCCTTTAGCGGGAGGGCCACCTACGAGCAGTACTTC
TRBD1	NA	TRBV2	TRBJ1-5	CASSGAGGGNQPQHF	TGTGCCAGCAGTGGGGCAGGGGGCGGTAATCAGCCCCAGCATTTT
TRBD1	NA	TRBV10-2	TRBJ2-1	CAITGGLYNEQFF	TGCGCCATTACAGGGGGGCTCTACAATGAGCAGTTCTTC
NA	NA	TRBV2	TRBJ1-5	CASSEALSGVGQPQHF	TGTGCCAGCAGTGAAGCGCTGTCAGGGGTGGGTCAGCCCCAGCATTTT
NA	NA	TRBV4-2	TRBJ1-3	CASSQDTALGNTIYF	TGTGCCAGCAGCCAAGATACAGCCCTAGGAAACACCATATATTTT
NA	NA	TRBV6-5	TRBJ2-7	CASSPVTTYEQYF	TGTGCCAGCAGTCCAGTTACTACTTACGAGCAGTACTTC
TRBD2	NA	TRBV7-6	TRBJ2-7	CASSPTSGIGEQYF	TGTGCCAGCAGTCCTACTAGCGGGATTGGGGAGCAGTACTTC
TRBD1	NA	TRBV29-1	TRBJ1-1	CSVPGQGWAEAFF	TGCAGCGTTCCCGGACAGGGCTGGGCTGAAGCTTTCTTT
NA	NA	TRBV21-1	TRBJ1-1	CASSPSDRAKGLNTEAFF	TGTGCCAGCAGCCCTTCCGACAGGGCGAAAGGTTTGAACACTGAAGCTTTCTTT
NA	NA	TRBV27	TRBJ2-1	CASSLSGAAGNEQFF	TGTGCCAGCAGTTTATCAGGGGCAGCAGGCAATGAGCAGTTCTTC
TRBD1	NA	TRBV29-1	TRBJ2-3	CSVIRGRDRGHDTQYF	TGCAGCGTTATCCGAGGCAGGGACAGGGGGCACGATACGCAGTATTTT
NA	many	TRBV12-1	TRBJ2-1	CASSFLAGDPYNEQFF	TGTGCCAGCAGCTTCTTAGCGGGAGACCCCTACAATGAGCAGTTCTTC
NA	NA	TRBV7-9	TRBJ1-1	CASSVHMNTEAFF	TGTGCCAGCAGCGTACATATGAACACTGAAGCTTTCTTT
NA	few	TRBV19	TRBJ1-1	CASSASSAVFTEAFF	TGTGCCAGTAGTGCTTCGAGTGCTGTATTCACTGAAGCTTTCTTT
NA	NA	TRBV7-2	TRBJ2-1	CASSTIRGAGNEQFF	TGTGCCAGCAGCACTATTCGGGGGGCAGGGAATGAGCAGTTCTTC
NA	NA	TRBV20-1	TRBJ1-2	CSAGAYGYTF	TGCAGTGCTGGGGCCTATGGCTACACCTTC
NA	NA	TRBV27	TRBJ1-4	CASSLAGATNEKLFF	TGTGCCAGCAGTCTTGCGGGAGCAACTAATGAAAAACTGTTTTTT
NA	NA	TRBV6-5	TRBJ1-4	CASSYSPREKLFF	TGTGCCAGCAGTTACTCCCCACGGGAAAAACTGTTTTTT
NA	NA	TRBV7-2	TRBJ2-3	CASSETGTPDTQYF	TGTGCCAGCAGCGAGACCGGGACTCCAGATACGCAGTATTTT
NA	NA	TRBV28	TRBJ2-3	CASRQGGPSDTQYF	TGTGCCAGCAGGCAAGGAGGGCCATCAGATACGCAGTATTTT
NA	NA	TRBV11-1	TRBJ2-7	CASSPPGGGHYEQYF	TGTGCCAGCAGCCCCCCCGGTGGAGGGCATTACGAGCAGTACTTC
NA	NA	TRBV6-5	TRBJ1-2	CASSSNKWYGYTF	TGTGCCAGCAGCAGTAATAAATGGTATGGCTACACCTTC
TRBD1	NA	TRBV6-5	TRBJ2-3	CASKPDRVRDTQYF	TGTGCCAGCAAACCGGACAGGGTTAGAGATACGCAGTATTTT
NA	once	TRBV13	TRBJ1-2	CASSRTRGGALDYGYTF	TGTGCCAGCAGCCGAACTCGGGGGGGGGCGCTGGACTATGGCTACACCTTC
NA	once	TRBV28	TRBJ2-2	CASSQLLGNTGELFF	TGTGCCAGCAGCCAATTACTAGGAAACACCGGGGAGCTGTTTTTT
TRBD2	NA	TRBV4-1	TRBJ2-5	CASSQMDSGRVDETQYF	TGCGCCAGCAGCCAAATGGATAGCGGGAGGGTTGACGAGACCCAGTACTTC
NA	NA	TRBV19	TRBJ1-1	CASSIDKGLNTEAFF	TGTGCCAGTAGTATAGATAAGGGGCTGAACACTGAAGCTTTCTTT
TRBD1	NA	TRBV30	TRBJ1-4	CAWSAWDRDNEKLFF	TGTGCCTGGAGCGCCTGGGACAGGGATAATGAAAAACTGTTTTTT
NA	NA	TRBV5-8	TRBJ1-2	CASSQALTGGYTF	TGTGCCAGCAGCCAAGCCTTAACGGGAGGCTACACCTTC
NA	NA	TRBV24-1	TRBJ2-3	CATSGMSTDTQYF	TGTGCCACCTCAGGAATGTCCACCGATACGCAGTATTTT
TRBD1	NA	TRBV2	TRBJ1-2	CASSASDRAAYGYTF	TGTGCCAGCAGTGCTTCCGACAGGGCTGCCTATGGCTACACCTTC
TRBD1	NA	TRBV7-3	TRBJ2-1	CASSLSRDSNEQFF	TGTGCCAGCAGCTTAAGCCGGGACAGCAATGAGCAGTTCTTC
NA	NA	TRBV12-3/TRBV12-4	TRBJ2-5	CASSLSLAETQYF	TGTGCCAGCAGTTTATCGCTAGCAGAGACCCAGTACTTC
TRBD1	few	TRBV2	TRBJ1-5	CASSPTGGSYQPQHF	TGTGCCAGCAGTCCTACAGGGGGCTCGTATCAGCCCCAGCATTTT
NA	NA	TRBV4-3	TRBJ1-2	CASSQGTSSYGYTF	TGCGCCAGCAGCCAAGGTACATCGTCTTATGGCTACACCTTC
NA	once	TRBV4-1	TRBJ2-5	CASSPARGGIVETQYF	TGCGCCAGCAGCCCCGCAAGGGGCGGGATCGTGGAGACCCAGTACTTC
NA	NA	TRBV18	TRBJ2-1	CASSPGEGGQFF	TGTGCCAGCTCACCTGGCGAGGGAGGGCAGTTCTTC
NA	NA	TRBV30	TRBJ1-1	CACLGGAPNTEAFF	TGTGCCTGCCTTGGGGGGGCCCCGAACACTGAAGCTTTCTTT
NA	NA	TRBV19	TRBJ1-2	CASSPPRGAYTF	TGTGCCAGTAGTCCTCCCCGGGGTGCCTACACCTTC
NA	NA	TRBV2	TRBJ2-3	CASSPERRGDTQYF	TGTGCCAGCAGCCCTGAACGGAGAGGAGATACGCAGTATTTT
TRBD2	NA	TRBV20-1	TRBJ2-1	CSASFTGGRGSEQFF	TGCAGTGCTAGTTTCACGGGAGGACGGGGTAGTGAGCAGTTCTTC
NA	once	TRBV28	TRBJ2-3	CASVDFSTDTQYF	TGTGCCAGCGTCGACTTTAGCACAGATACGCAGTATTTT
TRBD1	NA	TRBV4-1	TRBJ2-1	CASSQDLVGRGHDEQFF	TGCGCCAGCAGCCAAGACTTAGTGGGCAGGGGGCACGATGAGCAGTTCTTC
NA	NA	TRBV6-5	TRBJ2-7	CASTLRQGGIYEQYF	TGTGCCAGCACCCTGCGGCAGGGTGGGATCTACGAGCAGTACTTC
TRBD2	NA	TRBV9	TRBJ2-3	CASSATSGRATDTQYF	TGTGCCAGCAGCGCCACTAGCGGGAGGGCCACAGATACGCAGTATTTT
NA	NA	TRBV28	TRBJ2-7	CASSSSSYEQYF	TGTGCCAGCAGCTCCAGCTCCTACGAGCAGTACTTC